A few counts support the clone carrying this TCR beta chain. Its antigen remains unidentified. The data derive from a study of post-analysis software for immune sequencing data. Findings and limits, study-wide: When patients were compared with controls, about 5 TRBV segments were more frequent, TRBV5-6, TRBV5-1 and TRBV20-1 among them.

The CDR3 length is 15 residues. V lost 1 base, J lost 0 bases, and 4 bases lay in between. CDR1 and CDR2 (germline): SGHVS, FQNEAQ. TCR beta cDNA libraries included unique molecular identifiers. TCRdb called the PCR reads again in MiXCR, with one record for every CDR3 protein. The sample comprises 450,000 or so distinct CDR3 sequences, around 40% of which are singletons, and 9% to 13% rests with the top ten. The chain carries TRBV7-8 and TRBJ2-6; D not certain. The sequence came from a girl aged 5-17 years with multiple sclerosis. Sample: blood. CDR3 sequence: CASSLGLSGANVLTF. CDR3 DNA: TGTGCCAGCAGCTTAGGTCTCTCTGGGGCCAACGTCCTGACTTTC.